One sample yielded the 13 T cell receptor beta chains listed below, sequenced in a study of T cells in Graves' hyperthyroidism and ophthalmopathy. RNA transcripts yielded amplified TCR beta CDR3 regions. The primer set for the first-round RT-PCR of the TCR CDR3 was HTBI. From the multiplex PCR reads, TCRdb called clonotypes with MiXCR, one entry per CDR3 protein. The sample has hundreds of thousands of distinct CDR3 sequences, roughly 23% seen once; the top ten hold around 50%. What was sequenced was blood. Source of these receptors: a woman in her 70s with Graves' ophthalmopathy.

The chain carries TRBV9 and TRBJ1-1, with D unclear. The length of the CDR3 is 17 residues. Germline loops: CDR1 SGDLS, CDR2 YYNGEE. V lost 5 bases to trimming and J lost 0 bases, with 20 bases between them. The CDR3 nucleotides are TGTGCCAGCAGAATAAGAATGCGGGCGGAGATGAACACTGAAGCTTTCTTT. It codes for CASRIRMRAEMNTEAFF.

In its sample, this clonotype was seen many times. The chain has TRBV20-1 and TRBJ1-1; 7 bases line up with TRBD1. Germline assignment: CDR1 DFQATT and CDR2 SNEGSKA (reference sequence). Trimming took 5 bases from V and 4 from J; bases not matched to a gene: 10. This CDR3 region has 14 residues. The CDR3 is CSAAQRTGGTEAFF. The CDR3, as DNA: TGCAGTGCTGCACAGCGGACAGGAGGCACTGAAGCTTTCTTT.

For this clonotype: Given a much more abundant clone one base away, this may be a read error. This chain uses TRBV12-3 or TRBV12-4 with TRBJ1-3; D is possibly TRBD1 (6 bases). The CDR3 totals 13 residues. For the CDR3, the DNA is TGTGCCAGCAGTTTCCTAGGGGGAAACGCCATATATTTT. This translates into CASSFLGGNAIYF.

This clonotype was detected a few times. The gene calls are TRBV30 and TRBJ1-1; D is ambiguous. V was clipped by 0 bases and J by 3 bases, with 2 bases between them. Germline CDR1 GTSNPN, CDR2 SVGIG (reference sequence). This CDR3 spans 11 amino acids. CDR3 protein: CAWSVYTEAFF. DNA for the CDR3: TGTGCCTGGAGTGTATACACTGAAGCTTTCTTT.

The sample holds many counts of this clonotype. This chain links TRBV20-1 with TRBJ2-5; 11 nucleotides line up with TRBD2. The length of the CDR3 is 17 residues. The V segment lost 6 bases and the J segment 5 bases; nucleotides outside the gene matches: 17. The germline V gene encodes CDR1 DFQATT and CDR2 SNEGSKA (reference sequence). The CDR3 nucleotides are TGCAGTGCCCACCTGGCTGCTAGCGGGAGGACGCGCGAGACCCAGTACTTC. This sequence encodes CSAHLAASGRTRETQYF.

With regard to this clonotype: One end of the junction fails to match germline, which may point to a read error. The rearrangement uses TRBV6-6 and TRBJ1-1; 8 bases match TRBD2. Gene TRBJ2-2 matches the end of the DNA better, so the J call may be wrong. Germline V lookup: CDR1 MNHNY, CDR2 SVGAGI (reference sequence). The CDR3 length is 16 residues. Here the CDR3 reads CASSYSSGSGTGKLFF. In DNA form, the CDR3 reads TGTGCCAGCAGTTACTCGAGCGGGAGCGGCACCGGGAAGCTGTTTTTT.

The chain links TRBV20-1 to TRBJ1-6; D might be TRBD1 (6 bases). CDR1 and CDR2 from the germline V gene are DFQATT and SNEGSKA (reference sequence). The CDR3 loop spans 17 amino acids. V shed 6 bases and J shed 7 bases, with 25 bases lying between them. The CDR3 sequence is CSAINVRQGLRNSPLHF. Here the CDR3 DNA reads TGCAGTGCCATTAACGTCCGGCAGGGGCTAAGGAATTCACCCCTCCACTTT.

This clonotype occurred a few times. With a much larger clone just one base away, this may be a read error. This chain connects TRBV27 to TRBJ2-6; no clear D gene. The germline V gene has CDR1 MNHEY and CDR2 SMNVEV (reference sequence). V gave up 6 bases and J gave up 0 bases, with 3 bases separating them. The CDR3 loop spans 13 amino acids. The chain's CDR3 is CASRDSGANVLTF. The CDR3 DNA sequence: TGTGCCAGCAGGGACTCTGGGGCCAACGTCCTGACTTTC.

V is TRBV7-2 and J is TRBJ2-1; D is unclear. Trimming removed 1 base from V and 8 bases from J, with 9 bases in between. This CDR3 has 13 amino acids. Germline lookup yields CDR1 SGHTA and CDR2 FQGNSA. The CDR3 loop reads CASSLESRYEQFF. The CDR3 DNA reads as TGTGCCAGCAGCTTAGAGTCGCGGTATGAGCAGTTCTTC.

The rearrangement uses TRBV11-2 and TRBJ1-1; a possible D gene is TRBD1 (6 bases). Between the trimmed V and J ends, which lost 5 bases and 4 bases, there was a span of 17 bases. The CDR3 consists of 15 residues. Germline V lookup: CDR1 SGHAT, CDR2 FQNNGV. The CDR3 region is CASSPRGGPGTEAFF. As DNA, the CDR3 is TGTGCCAGCAGCCCCAGAGGGGGGCCGGGCACTGAAGCTTTCTTT.

This clonotype was seen a handful of times. The genes are TRBV7-2 and TRBJ1-3; D gene uncertain. This CDR3 has 11 residues. Germline V gene lookup returns CDR1 SGHTA and CDR2 FQGNSA. Between the trimmed V and J ends, which lost 2 bases and 15 bases, there was a span of 11 bases. CDR3 nucleotide sequence: TGTGCCAGCAGCTTACAAGACAAAAGATATTTT. Its protein product is CASSLQDKRYF.

This clonotype was observed many times. The J gene is TRBJ2-7, the V gene TRBV6-1; 7 bases match TRBD1. Germline V CDR1 and CDR2: MNHNS, SASEGT. The CDR3 has 14 amino acids. The trim removed 0 bases at V and 5 bases at J, leaving 4 bases unmatched. The CDR3 spells CASSEATGADEQYF. The CDR3, as DNA: TGTGCCAGCAGTGAAGCAACAGGGGCCGACGAGCAGTACTTC.

The CDR3 region is CATSRKTSGVYEQYF. In DNA, the CDR3 is TGTGCCACCAGCAGAAAGACTAGCGGGGTTTACGAGCAGTACTTC. V gene TRBV15 combines with J gene TRBJ2-7; 11 bases are shared with TRBD2. The junction had 4 bases not matched to a gene; V was cut back by 2 bases and J by 4 bases. Germline V gives CDR1 LNHNV, CDR2 YYDKDF (reference sequence). This CDR3 is built from 15 residues. The full variable domain, completed using reference TRBV15 and TRBJ2-7, is DAMVIQNPRYQVTQFGKPVTLSCSQTLNHNVMYWYQQKSSQAPKLLFHYYDKDFNNEADTPDNFQSRRPNTSFCFLDIRSPGLGDTAMYLCATSRKTSGVYEQYFGPGTRLTVT.